The sample holds one count of the clone carrying this T cell receptor (beta chain). The authors' processing: Reference gene primer amplification in the assay estimated nucleated cell counts. TCRdb's copy holds only in-frame clones and misses some; the assay was immunoSEQ multiplex PCR. For V, J and clone size, that table is used; D and trimming come from the DNA. The sample carries roughly 200,000 clones, 60% to 85% recorded once. These data belong to a study of blood T cell repertoires in COVID-19. Looking at the study overall: There were acute and convalescent COVID-19 samples, and they came from the United States, Italy and Spain. T cells, B-cell-depleted T cells, or PBMCs provided the cDNA or gDNA that served as material.

CDR1 LNHDA and CDR2 SQIVND come from the germline V gene (reference sequence). The CDR3 is made up of 14 amino acids. Trimming cost V 3 bases and J 1 base, with 10 bases left between them. V usage is TRBV19 and J usage is TRBJ2-7; tentatively, D is TRBD1 (5 bases). The material sequenced was peripheral blood. The TCR originated in a woman in her 70s with acute or convalescent COVID-19. CDR3 residues: CASSITGQSYEQYF. As DNA, the CDR3 is TGTGCCAGTAGTATTACAGGCCAATCCTACGAGCAGTACTTC.